Described below is a single TCR beta chain sequence and its context. Many counts were recorded for this clonotype. The antigen it binds to is not known. No base-level quality is on record; no much larger clone is a single base apart. This sample is drawn from a study of CD8 T cells in ankylosing spondylitis (dated by TCRdb to the late 2010s). About the investigation overall: The study profiled T cell receptor beta repertoires in healthy donors and ankylosing spondylitis patients to find disease-linked TCR variants. In total, the full study cohort was made up of 108 healthy donors and roughly 27 ankylosing spondylitis patients. Peripheral blood was sampled, and synovial fluid was also collected from ankylosing spondylitis patients. Broader findings and caveats from the paper: The disease-linked clones were reported as significantly enriched in matched synovial fluid samples from ankylosing spondylitis patients. Some motif variants had previously been reported in the synovial fluid and blood of reactive arthritis patients, which suggests shared mechanisms of disease initiation. The disease-linked clones showed a CD8+ phenotype and occurred at relatively low frequencies in peripheral blood. A TCR beta motif made up of several highly homologous amino acid variants appeared to be characteristic of blood from ankylosing spondylitis patients.

The reads were generated on an Illumina HiSeq 2500. TCR beta libraries were prepared by quantitative 5'-RACE with molecular barcodes. Processing in the source paper ran as follows. A new computational method based on a probabilistic model of VDJ rearrangement was used to identify disease-linked TCR variants. TCRdb handled the public reads itself, with Q25 trimming in fastp and clone calling in MiXCR, and kept productive beta chains. Rows are combined by CDR3 protein, so each entry shows the most common genes and DNA. TCRdb assigned the V and J calls; the authors' analysis was not used. The sample table contains 500,000 or so distinct CDR3 sequences; only one count was recorded for about 5.4% of them. The ten most abundant clones make up approximately 4% of the sample. CDR1 DFQATT and CDR2 SNEGSKA are derived from the germline V gene (reference sequence). Compared with germline, V lacks 8 bases and J lacks 3 bases; bases without a gene match: 6. From cysteine to phenylalanine, the CDR3 is 12 amino acids long. Only the CDR3 part of the read is kept: 36 bases, read in frame from the first base.

The sequence is built from TRBV20-1 and TRBJ1-1, with 7 bases in between that match TRBD1. This receptor was obtained from a male donor with ankylosing spondylitis. The sample comprised blood, either unsorted or a sorted T cell fraction (not recorded which). The sequence in DNA is TGCAGTCCGGACAGGAGTGACACTGAAGCTTTCTTT. Protein translation: CSPDRSDTEAFF.